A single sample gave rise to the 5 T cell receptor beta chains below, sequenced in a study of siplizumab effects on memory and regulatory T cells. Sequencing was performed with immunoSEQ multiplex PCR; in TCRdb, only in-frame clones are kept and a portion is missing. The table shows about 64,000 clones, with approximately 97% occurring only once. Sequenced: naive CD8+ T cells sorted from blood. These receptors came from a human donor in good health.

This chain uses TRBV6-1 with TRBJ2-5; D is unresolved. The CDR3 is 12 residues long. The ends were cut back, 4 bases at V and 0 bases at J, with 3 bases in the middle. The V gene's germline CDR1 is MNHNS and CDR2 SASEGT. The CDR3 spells CASSAYQETQYF. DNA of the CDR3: TGTGCCAGCAGTGCTTACCAAGAGACCCAGTACTTC.

The CDR3 reads CASRQGGQPQHF. CDR3 coding DNA: TGTGCCAGTAGGCAGGGAGGGCAGCCCCAGCATTTT. V and J are TRBV19 and TRBJ1-5; TRBD1 might be the D (5 bases). V lost 6 bases and J 7 bases, leaving 10 bases between the germline ends. The CDR3 is made up of 12 amino acids. The germline CDR1 and CDR2 sequences are LNHDA and SQIVND (reference sequence).

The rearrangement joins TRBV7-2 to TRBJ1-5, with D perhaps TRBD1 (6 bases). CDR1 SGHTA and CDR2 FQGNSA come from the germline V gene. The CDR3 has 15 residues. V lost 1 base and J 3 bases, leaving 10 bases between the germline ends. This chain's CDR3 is CASSLDSGANQPQHF. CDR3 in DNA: TGTGCCAGCAGCTTAGACTCGGGGGCCAATCAGCCCCAGCATTTT. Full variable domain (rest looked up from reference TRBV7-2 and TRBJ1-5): GAGVSQSPSNKVTEKGKDVELRCDPISGHTALYWYRQSLGQGLEFLIYFQGNSAPDKSGLPSDRFSAERTGGSVSTLTIQRTQQEDSAVYLCASSLDSGANQPQHFGDGTRLSIL.

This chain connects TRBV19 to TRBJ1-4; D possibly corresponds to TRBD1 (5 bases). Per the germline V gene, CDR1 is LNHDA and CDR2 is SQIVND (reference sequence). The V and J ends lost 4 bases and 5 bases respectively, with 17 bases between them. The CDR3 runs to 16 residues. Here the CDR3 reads CASSTLQDGLNEKLFF. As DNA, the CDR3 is TGTGCCAGTAGTACCTTACAGGATGGCTTAAATGAAAAACTGTTTTTT.

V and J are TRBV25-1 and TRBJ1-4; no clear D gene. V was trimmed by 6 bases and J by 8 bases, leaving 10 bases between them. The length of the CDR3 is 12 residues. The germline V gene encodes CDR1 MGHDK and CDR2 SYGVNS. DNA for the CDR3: TGTGCCAGCAGCCCAACCAAGGAAAAACTGTTTTTT. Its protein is CASSPTKEKLFF.